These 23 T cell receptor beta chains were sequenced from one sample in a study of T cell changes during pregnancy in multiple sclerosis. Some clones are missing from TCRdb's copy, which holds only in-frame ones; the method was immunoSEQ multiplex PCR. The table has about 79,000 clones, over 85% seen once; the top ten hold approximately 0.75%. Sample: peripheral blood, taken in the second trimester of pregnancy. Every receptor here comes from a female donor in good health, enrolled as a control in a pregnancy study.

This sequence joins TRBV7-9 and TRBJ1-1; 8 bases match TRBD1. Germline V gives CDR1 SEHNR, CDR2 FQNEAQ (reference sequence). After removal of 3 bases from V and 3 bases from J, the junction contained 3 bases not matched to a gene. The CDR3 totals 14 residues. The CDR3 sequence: CASSFTGGYTEAFF. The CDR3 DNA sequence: TGTGCCAGCAGCTTTACAGGGGGATACACTGAAGCTTTCTTT.

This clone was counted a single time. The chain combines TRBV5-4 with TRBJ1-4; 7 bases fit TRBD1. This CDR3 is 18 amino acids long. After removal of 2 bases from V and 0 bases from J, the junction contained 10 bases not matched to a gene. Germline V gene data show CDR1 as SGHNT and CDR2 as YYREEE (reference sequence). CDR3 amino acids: CASSFRQGTFATNEKLFF. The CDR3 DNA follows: TGTGCCAGCAGCTTCCGACAGGGAACTTTTGCAACTAATGAAAAACTGTTTTTT.

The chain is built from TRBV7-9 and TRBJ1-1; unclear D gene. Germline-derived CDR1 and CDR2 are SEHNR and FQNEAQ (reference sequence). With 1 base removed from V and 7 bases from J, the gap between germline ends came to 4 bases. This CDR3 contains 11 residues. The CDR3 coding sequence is TGTGCCAGCAGCTTAGTCCTTGAAGCTTTCTTT. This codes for CASSLVLEAFF.

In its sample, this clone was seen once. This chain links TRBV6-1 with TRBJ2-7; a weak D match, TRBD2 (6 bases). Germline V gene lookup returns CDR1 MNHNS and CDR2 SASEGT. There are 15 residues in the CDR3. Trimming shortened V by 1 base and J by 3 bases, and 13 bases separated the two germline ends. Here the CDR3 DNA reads TGTGCCAGCAGTGAAGTCCCCGGGAGCTACTACGAGCAGTACTTC. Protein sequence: CASSEVPGSYYEQYF.

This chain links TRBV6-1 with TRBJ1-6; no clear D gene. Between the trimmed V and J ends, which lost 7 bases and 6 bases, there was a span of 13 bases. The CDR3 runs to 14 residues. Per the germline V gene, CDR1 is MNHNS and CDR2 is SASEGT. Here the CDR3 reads CASMRERANSPLHF. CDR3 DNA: TGTGCCAGCATGAGGGAGCGAGCTAATTCACCCCTCCACTTT.

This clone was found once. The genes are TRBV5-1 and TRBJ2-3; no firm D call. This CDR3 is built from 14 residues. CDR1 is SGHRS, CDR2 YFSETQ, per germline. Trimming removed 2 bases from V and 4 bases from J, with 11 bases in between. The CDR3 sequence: CASSFSQVADTQYF. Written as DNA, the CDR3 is TGCGCCAGCAGCTTTAGTCAGGTAGCAGATACGCAGTATTTT.

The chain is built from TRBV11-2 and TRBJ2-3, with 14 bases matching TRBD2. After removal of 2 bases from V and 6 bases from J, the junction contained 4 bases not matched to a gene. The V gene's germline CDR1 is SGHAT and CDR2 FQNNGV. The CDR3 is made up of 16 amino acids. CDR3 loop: CASSLRLAGGLDTQYF. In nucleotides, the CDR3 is TGTGCCAGCAGCTTACGACTAGCGGGGGGGCTGGATACGCAGTATTTT.

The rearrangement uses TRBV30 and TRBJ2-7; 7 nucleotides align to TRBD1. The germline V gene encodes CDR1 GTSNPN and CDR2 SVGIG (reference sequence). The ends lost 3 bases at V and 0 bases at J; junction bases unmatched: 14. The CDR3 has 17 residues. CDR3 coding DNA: TGTGCCTGGAGGGCCCCCTCCGGGACAGAAAACTCCTACGAGCAGTACTTC. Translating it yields CAWRAPSGTENSYEQYF.

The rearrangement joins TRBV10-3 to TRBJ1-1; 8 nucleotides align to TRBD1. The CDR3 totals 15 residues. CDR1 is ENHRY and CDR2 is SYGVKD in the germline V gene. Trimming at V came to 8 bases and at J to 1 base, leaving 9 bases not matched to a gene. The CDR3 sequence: CAIAGSGTGNTEAFF. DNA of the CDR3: TGTGCCATCGCAGGATCCGGGACAGGGAACACTGAAGCTTTCTTT.

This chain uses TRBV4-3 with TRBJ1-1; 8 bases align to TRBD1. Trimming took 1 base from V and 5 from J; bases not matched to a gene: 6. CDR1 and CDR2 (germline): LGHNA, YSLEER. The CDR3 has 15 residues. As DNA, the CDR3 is TGCGCCAGCAGCCAAGTGGGCAGGGGGCCTACTGAAGCTTTCTTT. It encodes CASSQVGRGPTEAFF.

CDR3 in DNA: TGTGCCAGCAGCTTGGACGGGACACAGACCTCTCGCGAGCAGTACTTC. Translated, it gives CASSLDGTQTSREQYF. This chain joins TRBV7-9 and TRBJ2-7; the D gene is possibly TRBD1 (6 bases). CDR3 size: 16 residues. CDR1 is SEHNR, CDR2 FQNEAQ, per germline (reference sequence). V was shortened by 3 bases and J by 6 bases, with 21 bases between the two germline ends.

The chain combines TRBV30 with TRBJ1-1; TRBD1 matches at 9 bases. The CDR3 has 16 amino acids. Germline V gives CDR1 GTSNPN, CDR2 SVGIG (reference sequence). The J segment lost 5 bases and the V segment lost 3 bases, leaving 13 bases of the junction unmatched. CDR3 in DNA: TGTGCCTGGAGGGCTTTCGGACAGGGGTTTGGGACTGAAGCTTTCTTT. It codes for CAWRAFGQGFGTEAFF. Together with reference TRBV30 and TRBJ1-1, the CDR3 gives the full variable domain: SQTIHQWPATLVQPVGSPLSLECTVEGTSNPNLYWYRQAAGRGLQLLFYSVGIGQISSEVPQNLSASRPQDRQFILSSKKLLLSDSGFYLCAWRAFGQGFGTEAFFGQGTRLTVV.

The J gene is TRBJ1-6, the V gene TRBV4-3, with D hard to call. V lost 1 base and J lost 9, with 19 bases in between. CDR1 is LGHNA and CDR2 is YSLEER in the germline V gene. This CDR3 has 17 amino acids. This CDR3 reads CASSQAPGPQIGSPLHF. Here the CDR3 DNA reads TGCGCCAGCAGCCAAGCTCCGGGTCCCCAGATAGGTTCACCCCTCCACTTT.

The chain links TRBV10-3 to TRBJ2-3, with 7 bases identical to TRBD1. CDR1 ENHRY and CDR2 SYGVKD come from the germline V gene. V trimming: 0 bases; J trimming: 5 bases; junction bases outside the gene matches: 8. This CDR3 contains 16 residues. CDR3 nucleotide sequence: TGTGCCATCAGTGAGTCTGGGACAGTAAGCGGAGATACGCAGTATTTT. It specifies CAISESGTVSGDTQYF.

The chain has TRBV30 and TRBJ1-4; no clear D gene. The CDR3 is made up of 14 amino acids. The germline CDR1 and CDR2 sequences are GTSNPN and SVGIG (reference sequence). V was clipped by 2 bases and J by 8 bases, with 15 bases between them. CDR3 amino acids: CAWSHPREGEKLFF. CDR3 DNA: TGTGCCTGGAGTCACCCCCGGGAAGGAGAAAAACTGTTTTTT.

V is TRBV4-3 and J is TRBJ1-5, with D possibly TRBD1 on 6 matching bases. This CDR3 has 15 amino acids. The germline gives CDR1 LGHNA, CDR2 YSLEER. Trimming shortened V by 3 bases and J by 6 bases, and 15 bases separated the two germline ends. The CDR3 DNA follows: TGCGCCAGCAGCCAGTCACAGGGTCGAAGTCAGCCCCAGCATTTT. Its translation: CASSQSQGRSQPQHF.

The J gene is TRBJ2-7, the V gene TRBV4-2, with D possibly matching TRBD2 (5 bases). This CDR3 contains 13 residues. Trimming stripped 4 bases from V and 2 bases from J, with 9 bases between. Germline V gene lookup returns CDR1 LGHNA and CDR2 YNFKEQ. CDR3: CASSLSGTYEQYF. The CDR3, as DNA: TGTGCCAGCAGCCTCAGCGGAACCTACGAGCAGTACTTC.

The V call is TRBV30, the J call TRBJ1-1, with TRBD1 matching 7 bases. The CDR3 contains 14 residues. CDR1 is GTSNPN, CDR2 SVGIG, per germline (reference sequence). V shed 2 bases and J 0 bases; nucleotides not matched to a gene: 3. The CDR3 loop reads CAWSPDRVNTEAFF. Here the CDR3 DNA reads TGTGCCTGGAGTCCCGACAGGGTGAACACTGAAGCTTTCTTT.

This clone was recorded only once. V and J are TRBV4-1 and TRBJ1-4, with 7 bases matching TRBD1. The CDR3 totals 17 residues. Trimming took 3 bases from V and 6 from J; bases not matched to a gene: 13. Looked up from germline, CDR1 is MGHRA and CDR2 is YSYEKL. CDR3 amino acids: CASSQTETGFGYEKLFF. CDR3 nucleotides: TGCGCCAGCAGCCAGACCGAGACAGGGTTCGGTTATGAAAAACTGTTTTTT.

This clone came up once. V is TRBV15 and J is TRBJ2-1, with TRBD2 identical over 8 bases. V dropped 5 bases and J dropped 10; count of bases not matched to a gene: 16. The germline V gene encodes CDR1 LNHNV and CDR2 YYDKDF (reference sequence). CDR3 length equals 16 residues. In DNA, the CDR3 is TGTGCCACCAGCCTTCGTGCGGGGGGCCCAATCACGGAGCAGTTCTTC. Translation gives CATSLRAGGPITEQFF.

The chain's CDR3 is CASILRCGTGKSGELFF. CDR3 DNA: TGTGCCAGCATCCTTAGATGTGGGACAGGGAAGTCCGGGGAGCTGTTTTTT. This chain joins TRBV21-1 and TRBJ2-2; TRBD1 is the table's D call and was not checked against the DNA. TRBV21-1 is a known pseudogene. The CDR3 has 17 amino acids.

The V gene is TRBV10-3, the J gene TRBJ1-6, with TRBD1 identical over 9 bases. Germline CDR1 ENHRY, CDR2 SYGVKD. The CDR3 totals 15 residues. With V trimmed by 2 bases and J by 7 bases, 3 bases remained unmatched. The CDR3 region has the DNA TGTGCCATCAGTGAGGACGACAGGGGGAATTCACCCCTCCACTTT. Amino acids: CAISEDDRGNSPLHF.

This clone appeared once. The CDR3 loop reads CASSNSDRTNTGELFF. Written as DNA, the CDR3 is TGTGCCAGTAGTAACTCGGACAGAACGAACACCGGGGAGCTGTTTTTT. J is TRBJ2-2 and V is TRBV19, with D perhaps TRBD1 (6 bases). Trimming took 4 bases from V and 0 from J, leaving 12 bases between them. This CDR3 comprises 16 residues. The germline gives CDR1 LNHDA, CDR2 SQIVND (reference sequence).